A selection of T cell receptor beta chains follows, all from one sample in a study of cytomegalovirus exposure and HLA in healthy donors. Using immunoSEQ multiplex PCR, the repertoire was profiled, and TCRdb retains in-frame clones only, with some absent. The sample lists 85,000 to 130,000 clones; around 70% were seen once. Input material: PBMCs. The receptors originated from a boy younger than 18 in good health and CMV-seronegative. Both conserved end residues are part of each CDR3. A D gene is named only where the DNA matches it firmly. The listing skips clone size in some rows; elsewhere it reads once, few, many or a size class.

V gene: TRBV18; J gene: TRBJ1-4; D gene: TRBD1; clone size: .; CDR3 DNA: TGTGCCAGCTCACCGACAGGGGGCCGGATCTCAACTAATGAAAAACTGTTTTTT; CDR3 protein: CASSPTGGRISTNEKLFF
V gene: TRBV6-5; J gene: TRBJ2-7; D gene: .; clone size: .; CDR3 DNA: TGTGCCAGCAGTTACGGCATAACCTACGAGCAGTACTTC; CDR3 protein: CASSYGITYEQYF
V gene: TRBV19; J gene: TRBJ1-2; D gene: .; clone size: .; CDR3 DNA: TGTGCCAGTAGTATAGATCGAGGCAGGGGATATGGCTACACCTTC; CDR3 protein: CASSIDRGRGYGYTF
V gene: TRBV27; J gene: TRBJ2-5; D gene: TRBD2; clone size: .; CDR3 DNA: TGTGCCAGCAGTAGGGAGGGGTGGGAGACCCAGTACTTC; CDR3 protein: CASSREGWETQYF
V gene: TRBV6-1; J gene: TRBJ1-5; D gene: .; clone size: few; CDR3 DNA: TGTGCCACCGGTTTGTCGGGAAATCAGCCCCAGCATTTT; CDR3 protein: CATGLSGNQPQHF
V gene: TRBV7-9; J gene: TRBJ1-4; D gene: TRBD1; clone size: few; CDR3 DNA: TGTGCCAGCAGCCCTGGCAGGGGGCTACGTATTAATGAAAAACTGTTTTTT; CDR3 protein: CASSPGRGLRINEKLFF
V gene: TRBV5-4; J gene: TRBJ2-7; D gene: .; clone size: .; CDR3 DNA: TGTGCCAGCAGCACAGGCGGACCGGGCGAGCAGTACTTC; CDR3 protein: CASSTGGPGEQYF
V gene: TRBV7-7; J gene: TRBJ2-5; D gene: .; clone size: .; CDR3 DNA: TGTGCTAGCAGCACTTTAGTGTTGGAGACCCAGTACTTC; CDR3 protein: CASSTLVLETQYF
V gene: TRBV29-1; J gene: TRBJ1-2; D gene: .; clone size: .; CDR3 DNA: TGCAGCGTTGAAGACAATGGCTACACCTTC; CDR3 protein: CSVEDNGYTF
V gene: TRBV7-9; J gene: TRBJ1-2; D gene: .; clone size: once; CDR3 DNA: TGTGCCAGCAGCCATCAGACCAGGTCCCCTGGCTACACCTTC; CDR3 protein: CASSHQTRSPGYTF
V gene: TRBV5-1; J gene: TRBJ2-5; D gene: TRBD1; clone size: .; CDR3 DNA: TGCGCCAGCAAGGCGAGGACGGGGACAGGGTACCAAGAGACCCAGTACTTC; CDR3 protein: CASKARTGTGYQETQYF
V gene: TRBV7-9; J gene: TRBJ1-5; D gene: .; clone size: .; CDR3 DNA: TGTGCCAGCAGCTTAGAAGACCAAGGAGAGGAGCCCCAGCATTTT; CDR3 protein: CASSLEDQGEEPQHF
V gene: TRBV7-6; J gene: TRBJ2-1; D gene: .; clone size: .; CDR3 DNA: TGTGCCAGCAGTCCGTGGCTCTCCTACAATGAGCAGTTCTTC; CDR3 protein: CASSPWLSYNEQFF
V gene: TRBV9; J gene: TRBJ1-1; D gene: .; clone size: .; CDR3 DNA: TGTGCCAGCAGCGTAGACCGGGGAGACACTGAAGCTTTCTTT; CDR3 protein: CASSVDRGDTEAFF
V gene: TRBV4-1; J gene: TRBJ1-6; D gene: .; clone size: .; CDR3 DNA: TGCGCCAGCAGCCTTCTGGGACTCCTGAATTCACCCCTCCACTTT; CDR3 protein: CASSLLGLLNSPLHF
V gene: TRBV2; J gene: TRBJ2-7; D gene: TRBD2; clone size: .; CDR3 DNA: TGTGCCAGCAACAGCGGGGGTTTTAGTTCCGAGCAGTACTTC; CDR3 protein: CASNSGGFSSEQYF
V gene: TRBV7-9; J gene: TRBJ2-7; D gene: TRBD1; clone size: few; CDR3 DNA: TGTGCCAGCAAAGTACAGGGGGCGGGTGAGCAGTACTTC; CDR3 protein: CASKVQGAGEQYF
V gene: TRBV2; J gene: TRBJ2-7; D gene: .; clone size: .; CDR3 DNA: TGTGCCAGCACGGATCAGGGGGAGCAGTACTTC; CDR3 protein: CASTDQGEQYF
V gene: TRBV28; J gene: TRBJ2-5; D gene: TRBD2; clone size: .; CDR3 DNA: TGTGCCAGCAGTTTGGGAGGTAAAGCGGGGATTCAAGAGACCCAGTACTTC; CDR3 protein: CASSLGGKAGIQETQYF
V gene: TRBV5-4; J gene: TRBJ1-1; D gene: .; clone size: .; CDR3 DNA: TGTGCCAGCAGCCCGGGTTGGAACACTGAAGCTTTCTTT; CDR3 protein: CASSPGWNTEAFF
V gene: TRBV7-3; J gene: TRBJ2-2; D gene: TRBD1; clone size: .; CDR3 DNA: TGTGCCAGCAGCTTAAGCGGGACAGGGGGAGTCGGGGAGCTGTTTTTT; CDR3 protein: CASSLSGTGGVGELFF
V gene: TRBV11-2; J gene: TRBJ2-7; D gene: TRBD2; clone size: .; CDR3 DNA: TGTGCCAGCAGCTTAGCGCGGGGGAACGCCTACGAGCAGTACTTC; CDR3 protein: CASSLARGNAYEQYF
V gene: TRBV2; J gene: TRBJ1-4; D gene: TRBD1; clone size: .; CDR3 DNA: TGTGCCAGCAGTGAAGAGGTCGGGACAGAAGATGAAAAACTGTTTTTT; CDR3 protein: CASSEEVGTEDEKLFF
V gene: TRBV28; J gene: TRBJ2-2; D gene: .; clone size: .; CDR3 DNA: TGTGCCAGCAGGGCCCCGGGACAAGATAACACCGGGGAGCTGTTTTTT; CDR3 protein: CASRAPGQDNTGELFF
V gene: TRBV7-6; J gene: TRBJ2-5; D gene: .; clone size: .; CDR3 DNA: TGTGCCAGCAGCTTATCGTCCCAGACCCAGTACTTC; CDR3 protein: CASSLSSQTQYF
V gene: TRBV2; J gene: TRBJ1-2; D gene: .; clone size: .; CDR3 DNA: TGTGCCAGCAGTGACCGGGTTCGAGATGGCTACACCTTC; CDR3 protein: CASSDRVRDGYTF
V gene: TRBV6-1; J gene: TRBJ2-7; D gene: .; clone size: few; CDR3 DNA: TGTGCCAGCAGTGCGGACGGGGCCTACGAGCAGTACTTC; CDR3 protein: CASSADGAYEQYF
V gene: TRBV11-2; J gene: TRBJ2-3; D gene: TRBD2; clone size: few; CDR3 DNA: TGTGCCAGCAGAGACAGCGGGGGGGCAATTTATACGCAGTATTTT; CDR3 protein: CASRDSGGAIYTQYF
V gene: TRBV10-3; J gene: TRBJ1-2; D gene: .; clone size: .; CDR3 DNA: TGTGCCATCAGTGGACTACTGTATGGCTACACCTTC; CDR3 protein: CAISGLLYGYTF
V gene: TRBV28; J gene: TRBJ1-2; D gene: TRBD1; clone size: .; CDR3 DNA: TGTGCCAGCAGCCGGGACAGGAAATATGGCTACACCTTC; CDR3 protein: CASSRDRKYGYTF
V gene: TRBV30; J gene: TRBJ1-3; D gene: .; clone size: .; CDR3 DNA: TGTGCCTGGAGTGCAAAAGGGGCTGGAAACACCATATATTTT; CDR3 protein: CAWSAKGAGNTIYF
V gene: TRBV10-1; J gene: TRBJ2-3; D gene: TRBD2; clone size: few; CDR3 DNA: TGCGCCAACGGGACTAGCGGGACGAGCACAGATACGCAGTATTTT; CDR3 protein: CANGTSGTSTDTQYF
V gene: TRBV5-4; J gene: TRBJ1-2; D gene: .; clone size: .; CDR3 DNA: TGTGCCAGCAGCTTAGGGGGTCCCAACTATGGCTACACCTTC; CDR3 protein: CASSLGGPNYGYTF
V gene: TRBV9; J gene: TRBJ2-1; D gene: TRBD1; clone size: .; CDR3 DNA: TGTGCCAGCACCGGACAGGGAGGTGGCGAGCAGTTCTTC; CDR3 protein: CASTGQGGGEQFF
V gene: TRBV5-6; J gene: TRBJ1-3; D gene: TRBD1; clone size: .; CDR3 DNA: TGTGCCAGCAGCTTGTACAGGGGGGAATACAGGGGAAACACCATATATTTT; CDR3 protein: CASSLYRGEYRGNTIYF
V gene: TRBV5-6; J gene: TRBJ1-2; D gene: TRBD1; clone size: .; CDR3 DNA: TGTGCCAGCAGCCGGTTGACAGGGGGTAACTATGGCTACACCTTC; CDR3 protein: CASSRLTGGNYGYTF
V gene: TRBV7-9; J gene: TRBJ2-1; D gene: TRBD2; clone size: .; CDR3 DNA: TGTGCCAGCAGCACTAATCTAGCGGGGATAGGGCAGTTCTTC; CDR3 protein: CASSTNLAGIGQFF
V gene: TRBV6-6; J gene: TRBJ1-5; D gene: TRBD1; clone size: .; CDR3 DNA: TGTGCCAGCAGTTCATCTCCGGGACAGGGGAGGGTCCAGCATTTT; CDR3 protein: CASSSSPGQGRVQHF
V gene: TRBV4-2; J gene: TRBJ2-5; D gene: .; clone size: .; CDR3 DNA: TGTGCCAGCAGCCAAGCTGCAGGGTTGATTGAGACCCAGTACTTC; CDR3 protein: CASSQAAGLIETQYF
V gene: TRBV6-5; J gene: TRBJ1-1; D gene: TRBD1; clone size: .; CDR3 DNA: TGTGCCAGCTTTCGGGCAGGGGGTTTCGCTGAAGCTTTCTTT; CDR3 protein: CASFRAGGFAEAFF